This T cell receptor beta chain was identified in a study of control samples from healthy donors and cancer patients. Measured with immunoSEQ multiplex PCR; TCRdb has only the in-frame clones, and not every one. This sample has 95,000 to 150,000 clones; about 89% occur once, and the top ten carry 6.5% to 9%. The CDR3 spans 14 residues. Trimming took 2 bases from V and 4 from J; bases not matched to a gene: 3. CDR1 is MDHEN, CDR2 SYDVKM, per germline. The V gene is TRBV28, the J gene TRBJ2-5, with 8 bases lining up with TRBD2. Input material: blood. The receptor was isolated from a woman aged 18-29 years in good health. DNA of the CDR3: TGTGCCAGCAGTTTACACGGGGGGGGAGAGACCCAGTACTTC. It encodes CASSLHGGGETQYF.